One TCR beta chain is described in this entry. Its specificity is unknown. This sample is part of a study of beta chain features in type 1 diabetes. Isolated RNA was reverse transcribed in full, so expressed TCRB transcripts were sequenced. Using immunoSEQ multiplex PCR, the repertoire was profiled, and TCRdb retains in-frame clones only, with some absent. The table includes roughly 730,000 clones, roughly 13% detected once. Trimming took off 5 bases at V and 0 bases at J, with 7 bases between the two ends. The CDR3 loop spans 12 amino acids. Germline CDR1 is GTSNPN and CDR2 is SVGIG (reference sequence). General study results and limits: Equally in patients and controls, PCR might preferentially amplify shorter templates. Individuals with type 1 diabetes displayed fewer insertions and more deletions at VDJ junctions. TCRB CDR3 length was moderately but significantly reduced in all four CD4+ subsets of Type 1 diabetes patients.

The clonotype was recovered from a man between 18 and 29 years old with type 1 diabetes. V and J are TRBV30 and TRBJ1-2, with D maybe TRBD1 (6 bases). The sequenced sample consisted of naive CD4+ T cells from blood. The CDR3 here is CAWWTANYGYTF. The DNA of the CDR3 is TGTGCCTGGTGGACAGCTAACTATGGCTACACCTTC.